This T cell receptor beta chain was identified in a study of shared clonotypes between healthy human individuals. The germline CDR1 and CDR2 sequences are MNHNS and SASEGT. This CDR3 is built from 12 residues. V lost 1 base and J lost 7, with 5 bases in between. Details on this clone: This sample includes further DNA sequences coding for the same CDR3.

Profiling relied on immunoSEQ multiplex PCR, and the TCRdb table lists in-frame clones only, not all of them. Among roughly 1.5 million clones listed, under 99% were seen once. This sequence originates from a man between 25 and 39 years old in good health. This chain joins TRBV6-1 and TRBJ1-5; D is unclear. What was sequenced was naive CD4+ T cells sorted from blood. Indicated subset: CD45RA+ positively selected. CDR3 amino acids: CASSEVPQPQHF. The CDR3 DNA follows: TGTGCCAGCAGTGAAGTTCCGCAGCCCCAGCATTTT.